Following are 32 T cell receptor beta chains from one sample sequenced in a study of blood T cell repertoires in COVID-19. The table came from immunoSEQ multiplex PCR; TCRdb's copy has only in-frame clones and leaves some out. Here the sample spans around 65,000 clones, 76% being singletons. The source material was peripheral blood. All receptors derive from a woman aged 50 to 60 with active or convalescent COVID-19.

V usage is TRBV7-9 and J usage is TRBJ1-4; 8 nucleotides align to TRBD1. Per germline, CDR1 SEHNR and CDR2 FQNEAQ (reference sequence). This CDR3 is built from 15 residues. J gave up 8 bases and V 1 base, and 6 bases lay outside the gene matches. CDR3 DNA sequence: TGTGCCAGCAGCTTAGTCCAGGGGGCGTGGGAAAAACTGTTTTTT. Protein: CASSLVQGAWEKLFF. Combining the CDR3 with reference TRBV7-9 and TRBJ1-4 gives the whole variable domain DTGVSQNPRHKITKRGQNVTFRCDPISEHNRLYWYRQTLGQGPEFLTYFQNEAQLEKSRLLSDRFSAERPKGSFSTLEIQRTEQGDSAMYLCASSLVQGAWEKLFFGSGTQLSVL.

The chain has TRBV7-2 and TRBJ2-7, with 9 nucleotides matching TRBD2. CDR1 and CDR2 (germline): SGHTA, FQGNSA. The CDR3 runs 16 residues. V was clipped by 1 base and J by 3 bases; unmatched bases: 7. The CDR3 coding sequence is TGTGCCAGCAGCTTAGTTCGAGCGGGGGGAGTCTACGAGCAGTACTTC. It codes for CASSLVRAGGVYEQYF. The whole variable domain, filled in from reference TRBV7-2 and TRBJ2-7, reads GAGVSQSPSNKVTEKGKDVELRCDPISGHTALYWYRQSLGQGLEFLIYFQGNSAPDKSGLPSDRFSAERTGGSVSTLTIQRTQQEDSAVYLCASSLVRAGGVYEQYFGPGTRLTVT.

This chain links TRBV3-1 (or the pseudogene TRBV3-2) with TRBJ2-7, with 7 positions matching TRBD2. V lost 3 bases, J lost 7 bases, and 9 bases stayed unmatched. Germline V gene sequence: CDR1 LGHDT, CDR2 YNNKEL (reference sequence). This CDR3 spans 14 amino acids. For the CDR3, the DNA is TGTGCCAGCAGCCAGGGGGGGGTCCTGAGGGAGCAGTACTTC. As protein: CASSQGGVLREQYF.

This clone was seen only a few times. The CDR3 spells CASSPRLATGELFF. The CDR3 bases are TGTGCCAGCAGCCCCCGACTAGCCACCGGGGAGCTGTTTTTT. V usage is TRBV7-9 and J usage is TRBJ2-2, with 7 bases that match TRBD2. V lost 5 bases and J lost 4; bases outside the gene matches: 4. Germline V gene lookup returns CDR1 SEHNR and CDR2 FQNEAQ (reference sequence). There are 14 residues in the CDR3.

V gene TRBV2 combines with J gene TRBJ2-1; the match to TRBD2 covers 11 bases. J was trimmed by 5 bases and V by 5 bases; bases with no gene match: 17. This CDR3 region has 19 residues. The germline V gene has CDR1 SNHLY and CDR2 FYNNEI. The CDR3 here is CASSRGGLAGGRVDNEQFF. For the CDR3, the DNA is TGTGCCAGCAGTAGGGGCGGACTAGCGGGCGGGAGGGTTGACAATGAGCAGTTCTTC. Complete variable domain (other parts from reference TRBV2 and TRBJ2-1): EPEVTQTPSHQVTQMGQEVILRCVPISNHLYFYWYRQILGQKVEFLVSFYNNEISEKSEIFDDQFSVERPDGSNFTLKIRSTKLEDSAMYFCASSRGGLAGGRVDNEQFFGPGTRLTVL.

This clone was counted between two and nine times. This chain uses TRBV7-2 with TRBJ1-6; 7 bases are a match to TRBD1. CDR1 and CDR2 from the germline V gene are SGHTA and FQGNSA. CDR3 size: 15 residues. V lost 5 bases, J lost 6 bases, and 7 bases stayed unmatched. The CDR3 region has the DNA TGTGCCAGCAGCCCCGCGACAGGGATTAATTCACCCCTCCACTTT. Its translation: CASSPATGINSPLHF. The complete variable domain, with remaining parts taken from reference TRBV7-2 and TRBJ1-6, reads GAGVSQSPSNKVTEKGKDVELRCDPISGHTALYWYRQSLGQGLEFLIYFQGNSAPDKSGLPSDRFSAERTGGSVSTLTIQRTQQEDSAVYLCASSPATGINSPLHFGNGTRLTVT.

V is TRBV7-8 and J is TRBJ2-2; maybe TRBD1 (6 bases). Trimming took 1 base from V and 0 from J, leaving 9 bases between them. Per the germline V gene, CDR1 is SGHVS and CDR2 is FQNEAQ. There are 16 residues in the CDR3. The CDR3 reads CASSLDRVTNTGELFF. The CDR3 coding sequence is TGTGCCAGCAGCTTAGACAGGGTTACGAACACCGGGGAGCTGTTTTTT.

The V call is TRBV5-1, the J call TRBJ1-2; 7 bases match TRBD1. Unmatched junction bases numbered 12, after V lost 4 bases and J lost 6 bases. The germline V gene encodes CDR1 SGHRS and CDR2 YFSETQ. The CDR3 is 15 amino acids. The CDR3 region has the DNA TGCGCCAGCAGCCCCGGGACAGCCAGGGCGGATGGCTACACCTTC. Its protein is CASSPGTARADGYTF.

This clone was seen just once. The chain employs TRBV27 and TRBJ2-4; TRBD2 matches 12 bases. CDR3 length: 15 amino acids. Germline CDR1 reads MNHEY; CDR2 reads SMNVEV (reference sequence). With 4 bases clipped from V and 9 bases from J, the junction kept 7 bases outside the gene matches. The CDR3 reads CASSSTSGGFRIQYF. For the CDR3, the DNA is TGTGCCAGCAGTTCGACTAGCGGGGGCTTCCGCATTCAGTACTTC.

V and J are TRBV2 and TRBJ1-6, with D possibly being TRBD1 (6 bases). Looked up from germline, CDR1 is SNHLY and CDR2 is FYNNEI. The CDR3 has 16 residues. V was cut by 4 bases and J by 4 bases, with 14 bases left in between. The CDR3 sequence: CASSGEGRGYNSPLHF. As DNA, the CDR3 is TGTGCCAGCAGTGGCGAGGGAAGGGGGTATAATTCACCCCTCCACTTT.

V and J are TRBV11-2 and TRBJ2-7; TRBD1 matches 9 bases. Trimming took 5 bases from V and 3 from J; bases not matched to a gene: 8. From germline, CDR1 is SGHAT and CDR2 FQNNGV. This CDR3 comprises 15 residues. CDR3 sequence reads: CASSLITGGFYEQYF. The CDR3 DNA reads TGTGCCAGCAGCCTCATTACAGGGGGCTTCTACGAGCAGTACTTC. Together with reference TRBV11-2 and TRBJ2-7, the CDR3 gives the full variable domain: EAGVAQSPRYKIIEKRQSVAFWCNPISGHATLYWYQQILGQGPKLLIQFQNNGVVDDSQLPKDRFSAERLKGVDSTLKIQPAKLEDSAVYLCASSLITGGFYEQYFGPGTRLTVT.

This clone showed up just once. The gene calls are TRBV3-1 (or the pseudogene TRBV3-2) and TRBJ2-1, with 10 nucleotides matching TRBD1. Looked up from germline, CDR1 is LGHDT and CDR2 is YNNKEL (reference sequence). CDR3 length equals 14 residues. V dropped 3 bases and J dropped 7; count of bases not matched to a gene: 3. CDR3: CASSHEDRGNEQFF. The DNA for the CDR3 is TGTGCCAGCAGCCACGAGGACAGGGGGAATGAGCAGTTCTTC.

The chain uses TRBV5-5 and TRBJ2-1, with 12 bases fitting TRBD1. The ends lost 4 bases at V and 1 base at J; junction bases unmatched: 9. Germline V gene sequence: CDR1 SGHKS, CDR2 YYEKEE (reference sequence). This CDR3 region has 18 residues. CDR3 sequence: CASSLGQGAVISYNEQFF. In DNA form, the CDR3 reads TGTGCCAGCAGCCTGGGACAGGGGGCCGTAATATCCTACAATGAGCAGTTCTTC. The whole variable domain, filled in from reference TRBV5-5 and TRBJ2-1, reads DAGVTQSPTHLIKTRGQQVTLRCSPISGHKSVSWYQQVLGQGPQFIFQYYEKEERGRGNFPDRFSARQFPNYSSELNVNALLLGDSALYLCASSLGQGAVISYNEQFFGPGTRLTVL.

The chain couples TRBV9 to TRBJ2-3, with D perhaps TRBD1 (6 bases). CDR3 length: 14 amino acids. Germline V gene data show CDR1 as SGDLS and CDR2 as YYNGEE. V was shortened by 1 base and J by 3 bases, with 9 bases between the two germline ends. The CDR3 sequence: CASSVLQGTDTQYF. CDR3 DNA: TGTGCCAGCAGCGTATTACAGGGAACAGATACGCAGTATTTT.

The genes are TRBV4-1 and TRBJ1-4; TRBD1 might be the D (5 bases). Germline CDR1 MGHRA, CDR2 YSYEKL. V was trimmed by 4 bases and J by 8 bases, leaving 11 bases between them. The length of the CDR3 is 13 residues. For the CDR3, the DNA is TGCGCCAGCAGCCTCACGGGGGGGGAAAAACTGTTTTTT. Protein sequence: CASSLTGGEKLFF.

The chain has TRBV30 and TRBJ2-7, with D possibly being TRBD2 (6 bases). With 2 bases removed from V and 4 bases from J, the gap between germline ends came to 15 bases. The CDR3 has 14 residues. Germline V CDR1 and CDR2: GTSNPN, SVGIG (reference sequence). For the CDR3, the DNA is TGTGCCTGGAGTCTACGGGGGATTAAATACGAGCAGTACTTC. Protein sequence: CAWSLRGIKYEQYF.

The V gene is TRBV9, the J gene TRBJ1-3; the D gene is possibly TRBD1 (6 bases). This CDR3 is built from 17 residues. Per the germline V gene, CDR1 is SGDLS and CDR2 is YYNGEE. The V end was cut by 3 bases, the J end by 0 bases, with 16 bases between. Here the CDR3 DNA reads TGTGCCAGCAGCGGCATGGACAGTACCATCTCTGGAAACACCATATATTTT. Protein product: CASSGMDSTISGNTIYF.

This clone was seen a few times. The chain has TRBV19 and TRBJ2-7; D possibly corresponds to TRBD2 (5 bases). The length of the CDR3 is 16 residues. Trimming stripped 4 bases from V and 2 bases from J, with 18 bases between. Per germline, CDR1 LNHDA and CDR2 SQIVND (reference sequence). The CDR3 bases are TGTGCCAGTAGTACCCTCCACACCGGGAATCCCTACGAGCAGTACTTC. Amino acid sequence: CASSTLHTGNPYEQYF.

This clone came up once. The genes are TRBV7-2 and TRBJ1-5, with TRBD1 matching 9 bases. Trimming at V came to 5 bases and at J to 2 bases, leaving 4 bases not matched to a gene. The germline CDR1 and CDR2 sequences are SGHTA and FQGNSA. The CDR3 has 15 amino acids. The CDR3 loop is CASSRDRVGNQPQHF. The CDR3 coding sequence is TGTGCCAGCAGCAGGGACAGGGTAGGCAATCAGCCCCAGCATTTT.

The V call is TRBV5-1, the J call TRBJ2-7; TRBD2 matches at 12 bases. The J segment lost 0 bases and the V segment lost 0 bases, leaving 4 bases of the junction unmatched. Germline loops: CDR1 SGHRS, CDR2 YFSETQ. The CDR3 covers 17 residues. CDR3 amino acids: CASSLGLAGVFSYEQYF. DNA for the CDR3: TGCGCCAGCAGCTTGGGACTAGCGGGAGTTTTCTCCTACGAGCAGTACTTC.

The chain carries TRBV5-1 and TRBJ1-6; TRBD1 is a possible D gene (6 bases). With 0 bases removed from V and 7 bases from J, the gap between germline ends came to 11 bases. Germline lookup yields CDR1 SGHRS and CDR2 YFSETQ. The CDR3 covers 15 residues. The DNA for the CDR3 is TGCGCCAGCAGCTTGGGGGCAGGGGCGAATTCACCCCTCCACTTT. The encoded protein is CASSLGAGANSPLHF.

This clone was detected a few times. The V gene is TRBV19, the J gene TRBJ1-5; 9 bases are a match to TRBD1. The CDR3 is made up of 15 amino acids. The J segment lost 5 bases and the V segment lost 8 bases, leaving 10 bases of the junction unmatched. In germline, CDR1 is LNHDA, CDR2 SQIVND (reference sequence). The CDR3, as DNA: TGTGCCAGTTCGCCCCCGGGACAGGGTTATCAGCCCCAGCATTTT. As protein: CASSPPGQGYQPQHF.

The CDR3: CASSLSQGTGYTF. CDR3 in DNA: TGTGCCAGCAGCTTATCACAGGGGACCGGCTACACCTTC. The V gene is TRBV7-3, the J gene TRBJ1-2; 7 bases are shared with TRBD1. CDR1 is SGHTA, CDR2 FQGTGA, per germline. Unmatched junction bases numbered 5, after V lost 2 bases and J lost 8 bases. This CDR3 is built from 13 residues.

V usage is TRBV6-2 or TRBV6-3 and J usage is TRBJ1-1, with no clear D. CDR3 size: 16 residues. V was pared by 2 bases and J by 0 bases, with 13 bases between. Germline V CDR1 and CDR2: MNHEY, SVGEGT. The chain's CDR3 is CASSYPRLRLNTEAFF. In DNA form, the CDR3 reads TGTGCCAGCAGTTACCCCCGGCTCAGGTTGAACACTGAAGCTTTCTTT.

The chain joins TRBV4-3 to TRBJ1-1; D not certain. Germline V CDR1 and CDR2: LGHNA, YSLEER. V lost 1 base and J 1 base, leaving 10 bases between the germline ends. The CDR3 loop spans 15 amino acids. As DNA, the CDR3 is TGCGCCAGCAGCCAAGCATTGGGCAAGAACACTGAAGCTTTCTTT. This sequence encodes CASSQALGKNTEAFF.

The chain is built from TRBV14 and TRBJ2-1, with TRBD2 matching over 7 bases. This CDR3 has 15 amino acids. Germline values: CDR1 SGHDN, CDR2 FVKESK. V gave up 4 bases and J gave up 2 bases; unmatched junction bases: 5. The CDR3 region has the DNA TGTGCCAGCAGCCCTCTGGCGGGAGCCTACAATGAGCAGTTCTTC. It specifies CASSPLAGAYNEQFF.

This clone showed up just a few times. The chain combines TRBV7-2 with TRBJ2-3; weak D call: TRBD2 (6 bases). The germline V gene has CDR1 SGHTA and CDR2 FQGNSA. Trimming took 1 base from V and 4 from J, leaving 12 bases between them. This CDR3 is built from 15 residues. CDR3 sequence: CASSLGPGSADTQYF. The CDR3 DNA is TGTGCCAGCAGCTTAGGACCCGGGAGTGCAGATACGCAGTATTTT.

The V and J genes are TRBV6-5 and TRBJ1-2; TRBD1 might be the D (5 bases). The V end lost 7 bases, the J end lost 4 bases, and 13 bases lay between the germline ends. There are 13 residues in the CDR3. Germline V lookup: CDR1 MNHEY, CDR2 SVGAGI. This CDR3 is CASKVQGVYGYTF. The CDR3 nucleotides read TGTGCCAGCAAGGTGCAGGGTGTCTATGGCTACACCTTC.

This clone was detected only a few times. This sample also contains other DNA sequences that code for the same CDR3. The chain carries TRBV7-2 and TRBJ2-3; 12 bases line up with TRBD2. Germline CDR1 SGHTA, CDR2 FQGNSA. The CDR3 length is 16 residues. Trimming at V came to 4 bases and at J to 3 bases, leaving 5 bases not matched to a gene. In nucleotides, the CDR3 is TGTGCCAGCAGCTCTTGGACTAGCGGGAATACAGATACGCAGTATTTT. It is translated as CASSSWTSGNTDTQYF.

In DNA, the CDR3 is TGTGCCACCAGTGATTTGAGGCTAGCGGGAGGAGAGACCCAGTACTTC. Its translation is CATSDLRLAGGETQYF. The genes are TRBV24-1 and TRBJ2-5; 11 bases map to TRBD2. Germline-derived CDR1 and CDR2 are KGHDR and SFDVKD. The CDR3 runs 16 residues. V lost 0 bases and J lost 4; bases outside the gene matches: 3.

For this clone: Other DNA sequences in this sample translate to the same CDR3. This chain connects TRBV15 to TRBJ2-3; D not resolved. V gave up 0 bases and J gave up 0 bases, with 10 bases separating them. Germline V gene lookup returns CDR1 LNHNV and CDR2 YYDKDF (reference sequence). This CDR3 spans 16 amino acids. CDR3: CATSRDQRTSTDTQYF. DNA of the CDR3: TGTGCCACCAGCAGAGATCAGCGAACTAGCACAGATACGCAGTATTTT.

This clone was counted at least ten times. The chain has TRBV9 and TRBJ2-7, with D hard to call. The V gene's germline CDR1 is SGDLS and CDR2 YYNGEE. The V and J ends lost 4 bases and 2 bases respectively, with 13 bases between them. The CDR3 is made up of 14 amino acids. The CDR3 coding sequence is TGTGCCAGCAGCCCTCGAGATGCCCCCTACGAGCAGTACTTC. Protein product: CASSPRDAPYEQYF.